This TCR beta chain was found in a study of cytomegalovirus exposure and HLA in healthy donors. This CDR3 has 13 amino acids. Germline-derived CDR1 and CDR2 are LNHDA and SQIVND (reference sequence). V shed 7 bases and J shed 6 bases, with 14 bases lying between them. Both 60 Vbeta primers and 13 Jbeta primers went into the PCR. The table came from immunoSEQ multiplex PCR; TCRdb's copy has only in-frame clones and leaves some out. The profile shows under 120,000 clones, around two thirds of them singletons. This receptor was taken from a man aged 25 to 40 in good health and CMV-seropositive. The genes are TRBV19 and TRBJ2-3; the D gene is possibly TRBD1 (6 bases). The sample comprised PBMCs. Here the CDR3 reads CASNHRAADTQYF. The CDR3 bases are TGTGCCAGTAATCACAGGGCTGCCGATACGCAGTATTTT. Full variable domain (remainder filled in from reference TRBV19 and TRBJ2-3): DGGITQSPKYLFRKEGQNVTLSCEQNLNHDAMYWYRQDPGQGLRLIYYSQIVNDFQKGDIAEGYSVSREKKESFPLTVTSAQKNPTAFYLCASNHRAADTQYFGPGTRLTVL.